This TCR beta chain originates from a study of CD8+ T cells in alopecia areata. Treatment meaning: oral pan-JAK inhibitor, 5-10 mg twice daily. cDNA reverse transcribed from extracted RNA served as the sequencing template. The data were produced by immunoSEQ multiplex PCR, yet TCRdb's version contains in-frame clones alone and is incomplete. In the table there are under 250,000 clones, under 75% of which are singletons. Looked up from germline, CDR1 is SQVTM and CDR2 is ANQGSEA. The CDR3 is 14 residues long. V was pared by 4 bases and J by 8 bases, with 20 bases between. The chain employs TRBV29-1 and TRBJ1-2; D perhaps matches TRBD1 (5 bases). This specimen consisted of CD4+ T cells sorted from blood, obtained at week 4, from a patient treated with tofacitinib. This TCR was sampled from a human donor with alopecia areata. The CDR3 is CSVGGALGMGGYTF. The CDR3, as DNA: TGCAGCGTTGGCGGGGCCTTGGGAATGGGAGGCTACACCTTC.